The rows below give T cell receptor beta chains drawn from one sample of a study of T-cell memory formation after mild COVID-19. TCRdb itself ran the 5' RACE reads through MiXCR, one entry per CDR3 protein. This table holds 190,000 or so distinct CDR3 sequences, about a fifth found once. The sequenced sample was PBMCs or a T cell subset sorted from them (not recorded which). These TCRs come from an adult woman who had mild COVID-19 (a few samples of this study predate the infection). Cell type and time point are not known. Both conserved end residues are part of each CDR3. Each record gives: J gene, D gene, clone size, V gene, CDR3 DNA, CDR3 protein. D genes are given only for firm matches. Not every row has a clone size; where given, it reads once, few, many or a size class.

J: TRBJ1-2
D: NA
size: NA
V: TRBV5-5
DNA: TGTGCCAGCAGCCCCCCTTTGTCTCAGGGTCTTAATGGCTACACCTTC
CDR3: CASSPPLSQGLNGYTF

J: TRBJ1-1
D: NA
size: few
V: TRBV24-1
DNA: TGTGCCACCACCCCCGGAGGGGGGAGCACTGAAGCTTTCTTT
CDR3: CATTPGGGSTEAFF

J: TRBJ1-2
D: NA
size: few
V: TRBV2
DNA: TGTGCCAGCAGGACCGGGACTCTCGCTGGCTACACCTTC
CDR3: CASRTGTLAGYTF

J: TRBJ2-4
D: NA
size: NA
V: TRBV12-3/TRBV12-4
DNA: TGTGCCAGCAGTCCCAAGGAGACGGACCCAAAGGCCAAAAACATTCAGTACTTC
CDR3: CASSPKETDPKAKNIQYF

J: TRBJ1-2
D: NA
size: few
V: TRBV27
DNA: TGTGCCAGCAGCTTACAGGGAGGATATGGCTACACCTTC
CDR3: CASSLQGGYGYTF

J: TRBJ2-1
D: NA
size: NA
V: TRBV7-9
DNA: TGTGCCAGCAGCCCCCGGGATCGAAATGAGCAGTTCTTC
CDR3: CASSPRDRNEQFF

J: TRBJ2-1
D: NA
size: few
V: TRBV4-1
DNA: TGCGCCAGCAGCCAGTTCGTCGACAGGACCAAGGACGATGAGCAGTTCTTC
CDR3: CASSQFVDRTKDDEQFF

J: TRBJ2-1
D: TRBD1
size: few
V: TRBV29-1
DNA: TGCAGCGCGTCAGGGGGTTCCCACAATGAGCAGTTCTTC
CDR3: CSASGGSHNEQFF

J: TRBJ2-1
D: NA
size: few
V: TRBV12-3/TRBV12-4
DNA: TGTGCCAGCAGTTTTAATAGCAGGGATGAGCAGTTCTTC
CDR3: CASSFNSRDEQFF

J: TRBJ1-2
D: NA
size: NA
V: TRBV27
DNA: TGTGCCAGCAGTCCCACGGGGGCCCACTATGGCTACACCTTC
CDR3: CASSPTGAHYGYTF

J: TRBJ2-3
D: NA
size: NA
V: TRBV5-1
DNA: TGCGCCAGCAGTCTTCGAGGGGGGGACGCAGATACGCAGTATTTT
CDR3: CASSLRGGDADTQYF

J: TRBJ2-2
D: NA
size: few
V: TRBV4-3
DNA: TGCGCCAGCAGTCGATATCAGGGCGAAACCGGGGAGCTGTTTTTT
CDR3: CASSRYQGETGELFF

J: TRBJ2-1
D: NA
size: NA
V: TRBV7-8
DNA: TGTGCCAGCAGCCCCTCTGAACCTTACAATGAGCAGTTCTTC
CDR3: CASSPSEPYNEQFF

J: TRBJ2-7
D: NA
size: few
V: TRBV29-1
DNA: TGCAGCGTTGAAGATCCAGCAGACTACTCCTACGAGCAGTACTTC
CDR3: CSVEDPADYSYEQYF

J: TRBJ2-3
D: TRBD2
size: NA
V: TRBV9
DNA: TGTGCCAGCAGCGCCGTAGCGGGGGGGTGGACAGATACGCAGTATTTT
CDR3: CASSAVAGGWTDTQYF

J: TRBJ1-4
D: TRBD1
size: few
V: TRBV7-6
DNA: TGTGCCAGCAGCTTAGCACAGACAGGGATGGATGAAAAACTGTTTTTT
CDR3: CASSLAQTGMDEKLFF

J: TRBJ1-1
D: NA
size: NA
V: TRBV7-9
DNA: TGTGCCAGCGCCAAGAACACTGAAGCTTTCTTT
CDR3: CASAKNTEAFF

J: TRBJ2-1
D: TRBD2
size: NA
V: TRBV24-1
DNA: TGTGCCACCAGTGATTTCTCCGGGACTAGCGGATTAAATGAGCAGTTCTTC
CDR3: CATSDFSGTSGLNEQFF

J: TRBJ2-1
D: NA
size: NA
V: TRBV18
DNA: TGTGCCAGCTCCCAAACGGGGGAGCCTGAGCAGTTCTTC
CDR3: CASSQTGEPEQFF

J: TRBJ2-3
D: TRBD2
size: few
V: TRBV6-1
DNA: TGTGCCAGCAGTCCCTACATGGGAGGGGAAGGGGCAGATACGCAGTATTTT
CDR3: CASSPYMGGEGADTQYF

J: TRBJ2-1
D: NA
size: few
V: TRBV11-2
DNA: TGTGCCAGCAGCATCATCAATGAGCAGTTCTTC
CDR3: CASSIINEQFF

J: TRBJ2-7
D: NA
size: many
V: TRBV4-1
DNA: TGCGCCAGCAGCCAGGGTCTAGGTACCTACGAGCAGTACTTC
CDR3: CASSQGLGTYEQYF

J: TRBJ2-5
D: NA
size: NA
V: TRBV20-1
DNA: TGCAGTGCTAGAGATCTTCGTGGGGGCGCAGGGACCCAGTACTTC
CDR3: CSARDLRGGAGTQYF

J: TRBJ2-7
D: TRBD1
size: NA
V: TRBV6-5
DNA: TGTGCCAGCAGATGGGGGGACAGGGGGCTCTACGAGCAGTACTTC
CDR3: CASRWGDRGLYEQYF

J: TRBJ2-7
D: NA
size: few
V: TRBV27
DNA: TGTGCCAGCAGTTTGGCCGGGTCCCCCGTCTACGAGCAGTACTTC
CDR3: CASSLAGSPVYEQYF

J: TRBJ1-4
D: TRBD1
size: NA
V: TRBV12-3/TRBV12-4
DNA: TGTGCCAGCAGTCCTGGACAGGGGCGTGAAAAACTGTTTTTT
CDR3: CASSPGQGREKLFF

J: TRBJ1-2
D: NA
size: NA
V: TRBV29-1
DNA: TGCAGCGTTGAAGAGGCAGGGATGGGCGGCTACACCTTC
CDR3: CSVEEAGMGGYTF

J: TRBJ1-2
D: NA
size: few
V: TRBV6-5
DNA: TGTGCCAGCAGCCCCGGGACGGATGCTAACTATGGCTACACCTTC
CDR3: CASSPGTDANYGYTF

J: TRBJ1-5
D: NA
size: once
V: TRBV5-5
DNA: TGTGCCAGCAGCTTGAGGCAGGGATCATACTATCAGCCCCAGCATTTT
CDR3: CASSLRQGSYYQPQHF

J: TRBJ1-1
D: NA
size: few
V: TRBV20-1
DNA: TGCAGTGCTAGATATCGGGGCTCTGAAGCTTTCTTT
CDR3: CSARYRGSEAFF

J: TRBJ2-7
D: NA
size: many
V: TRBV29-1
DNA: TGCAGCGTTGAGGCTCAGCCCTACGAGCAGTACTTC
CDR3: CSVEAQPYEQYF

J: TRBJ1-1
D: NA
size: NA
V: TRBV6-2/TRBV6-3
DNA: TGTGCCAGCAGTTACTCGAGCAGGGGAAACGATCCCTGGAACACTGAAGCTTTCTTT
CDR3: CASSYSSRGNDPWNTEAFF

J: TRBJ2-7
D: NA
size: few
V: TRBV7-8
DNA: TGTGCCAGCAGCTTAGGGGCAGGGAACTACGAGCAGTACTTC
CDR3: CASSLGAGNYEQYF

J: TRBJ2-5
D: NA
size: NA
V: TRBV7-9
DNA: TGTGCCAGCAGCCGGGGTTACCAAGAGACCCAGTACTTC
CDR3: CASSRGYQETQYF

J: TRBJ1-1
D: TRBD1
size: few
V: TRBV30
DNA: TGTGCCTGGGGGTGGGGGACAGGGAACACTGAAGCTTTCTTT
CDR3: CAWGWGTGNTEAFF

J: TRBJ1-1
D: NA
size: few
V: TRBV24-1
DNA: TGTGCCACCAGTGATTTGCCAGGGTACACTGAAGCTTTCTTT
CDR3: CATSDLPGYTEAFF

J: TRBJ2-7
D: TRBD1
size: NA
V: TRBV20-1
DNA: TGCAGTGCTAGAGAGGCAGGGGGCGCGTACTCCTACGAGCAGTACTTC
CDR3: CSAREAGGAYSYEQYF

J: TRBJ2-7
D: NA
size: few
V: TRBV6-1
DNA: TGTGCCAGCAGTGAAGTCCCCGATTTCTACGAGCAGTACTTC
CDR3: CASSEVPDFYEQYF